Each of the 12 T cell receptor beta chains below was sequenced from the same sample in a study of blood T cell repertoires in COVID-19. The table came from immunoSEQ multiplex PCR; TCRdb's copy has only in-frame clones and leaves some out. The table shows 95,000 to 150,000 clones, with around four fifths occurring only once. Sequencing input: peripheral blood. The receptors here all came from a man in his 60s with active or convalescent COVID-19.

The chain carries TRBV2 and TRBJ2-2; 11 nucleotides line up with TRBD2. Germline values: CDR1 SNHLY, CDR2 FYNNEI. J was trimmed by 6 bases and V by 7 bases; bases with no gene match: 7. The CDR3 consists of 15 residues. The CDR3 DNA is TGTGCCAGCAATTTAGCGGGAGGGTTCTCCGGGGAGCTGTTTTTT. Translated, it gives CASNLAGGFSGELFF.

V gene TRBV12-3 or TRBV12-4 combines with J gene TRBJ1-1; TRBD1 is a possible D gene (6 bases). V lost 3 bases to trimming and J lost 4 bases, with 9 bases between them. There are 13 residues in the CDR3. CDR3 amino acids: CASSLVGGTEAFF. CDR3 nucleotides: TGTGCCAGCAGTTTGGTAGGGGGCACTGAAGCTTTCTTT.

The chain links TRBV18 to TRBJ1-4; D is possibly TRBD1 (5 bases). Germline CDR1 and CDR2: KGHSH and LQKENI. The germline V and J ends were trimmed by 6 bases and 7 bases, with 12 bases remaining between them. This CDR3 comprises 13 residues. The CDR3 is CASSVAGGEKLFF. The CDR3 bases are TGTGCCAGCTCCGTCGCCGGGGGTGAAAAACTGTTTTTT. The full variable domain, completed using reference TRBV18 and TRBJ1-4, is NAGVMQNPRHLVRRRGQEARLRCSPMKGHSHVYWYRQLPEEGLKFMVYLQKENIIDESGMPKERFSAEFPKEGPSILRIQQVVRGDSAAYFCASSVAGGEKLFFGSGTQLSVL.

CDR3 residues: CASSQDVGERETQYF. The DNA of the CDR3 is TGCGCCAGCAGCCAAGATGTGGGAGAGCGGGAGACCCAGTACTTC. The chain couples TRBV4-1 to TRBJ2-5; perhaps TRBD2 as D (5 bases). Trimming shortened V by 0 bases and J by 5 bases, and 13 bases separated the two germline ends. Germline values: CDR1 MGHRA, CDR2 YSYEKL. The CDR3 totals 15 residues.

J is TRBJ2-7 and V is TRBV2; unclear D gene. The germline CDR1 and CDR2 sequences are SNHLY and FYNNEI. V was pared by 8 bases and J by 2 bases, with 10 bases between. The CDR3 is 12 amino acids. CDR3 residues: CASGQIPYEQYF. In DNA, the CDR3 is TGTGCCAGCGGCCAGATCCCCTACGAGCAGTACTTC.

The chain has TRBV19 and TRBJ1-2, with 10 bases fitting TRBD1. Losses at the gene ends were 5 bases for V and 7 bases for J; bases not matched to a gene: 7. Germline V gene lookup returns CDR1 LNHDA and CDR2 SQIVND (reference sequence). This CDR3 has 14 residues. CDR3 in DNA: TGTGCCAGTAGTTCTCGGACAGGGGGTCGTGGCTACACCTTC. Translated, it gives CASSSRTGGRGYTF.

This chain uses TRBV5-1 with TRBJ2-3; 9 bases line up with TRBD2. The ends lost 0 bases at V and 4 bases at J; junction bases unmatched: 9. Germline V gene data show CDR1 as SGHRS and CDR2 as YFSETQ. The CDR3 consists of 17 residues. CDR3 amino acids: CASSLGVSGGGADTQYF. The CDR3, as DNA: TGCGCCAGCAGCTTGGGGGTTAGCGGGGGAGGAGCAGATACGCAGTATTTT.

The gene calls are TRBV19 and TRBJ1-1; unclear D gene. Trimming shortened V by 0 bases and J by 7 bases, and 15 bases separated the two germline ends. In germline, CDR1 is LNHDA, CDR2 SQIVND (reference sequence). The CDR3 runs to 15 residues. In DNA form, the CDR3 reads TGTGCCAGTAGTATAGATCGATCTTCCCGAGTTGAAGCTTTCTTT. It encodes CASSIDRSSRVEAFF.

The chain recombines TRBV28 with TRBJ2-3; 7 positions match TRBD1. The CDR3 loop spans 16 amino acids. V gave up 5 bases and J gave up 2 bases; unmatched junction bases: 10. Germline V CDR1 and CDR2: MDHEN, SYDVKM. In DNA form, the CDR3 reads TGTGCCAGCAGTCCTCATTCAACAGGGGCCACAGATACGCAGTATTTT. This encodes CASSPHSTGATDTQYF.

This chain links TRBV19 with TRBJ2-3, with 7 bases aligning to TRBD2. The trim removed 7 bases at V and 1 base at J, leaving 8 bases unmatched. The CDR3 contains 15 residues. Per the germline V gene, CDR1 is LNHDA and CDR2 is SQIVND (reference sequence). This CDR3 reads CASKPELAGTDTQYF. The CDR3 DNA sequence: TGTGCCAGTAAACCGGAGCTAGCGGGCACAGATACGCAGTATTTT.

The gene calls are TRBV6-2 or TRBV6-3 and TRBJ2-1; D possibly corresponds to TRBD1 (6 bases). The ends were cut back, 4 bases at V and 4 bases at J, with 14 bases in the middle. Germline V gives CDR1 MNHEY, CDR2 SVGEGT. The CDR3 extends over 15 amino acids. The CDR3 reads CASSFGGRGYNEQFF. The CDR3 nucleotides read TGTGCCAGCAGTTTCGGTGGCAGGGGTTACAATGAGCAGTTCTTC.

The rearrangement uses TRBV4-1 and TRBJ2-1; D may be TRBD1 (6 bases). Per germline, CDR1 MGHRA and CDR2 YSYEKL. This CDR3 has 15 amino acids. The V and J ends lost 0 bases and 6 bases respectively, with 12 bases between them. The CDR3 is CASSQDLDSRNEQFF. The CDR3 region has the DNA TGCGCCAGCAGCCAAGATCTGGACAGTCGCAATGAGCAGTTCTTC.